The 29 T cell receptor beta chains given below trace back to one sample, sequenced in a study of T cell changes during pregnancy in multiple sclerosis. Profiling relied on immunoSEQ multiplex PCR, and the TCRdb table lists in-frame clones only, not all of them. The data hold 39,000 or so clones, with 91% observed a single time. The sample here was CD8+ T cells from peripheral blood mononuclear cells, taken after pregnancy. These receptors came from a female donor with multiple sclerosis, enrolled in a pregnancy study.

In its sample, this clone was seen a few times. This CDR3 reads CASSTGGGYNEQFF. CDR3 nucleotides: TGTGCCAGCAGCACAGGGGGGGGTTACAATGAGCAGTTCTTC. V gene TRBV7-3 combines with J gene TRBJ2-1; D is perhaps TRBD1 (8 bases). V lost 5 bases and J lost 4, with 12 bases in between. Germline-derived CDR1 and CDR2 are SGHTA and FQGTGA. There are 14 residues in the CDR3.

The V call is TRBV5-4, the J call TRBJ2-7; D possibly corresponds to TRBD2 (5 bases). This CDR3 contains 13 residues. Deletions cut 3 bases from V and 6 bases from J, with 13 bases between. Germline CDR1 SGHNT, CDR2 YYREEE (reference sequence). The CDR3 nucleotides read TGTGCCAGCAGCTCTCGGGAACTGAGCGAGCAGTACTTC. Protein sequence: CASSSRELSEQYF.

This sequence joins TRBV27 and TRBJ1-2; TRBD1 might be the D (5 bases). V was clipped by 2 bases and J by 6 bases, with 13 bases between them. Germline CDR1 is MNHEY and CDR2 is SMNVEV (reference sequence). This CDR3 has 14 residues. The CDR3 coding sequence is TGTGCCAGCAGTTTAGTTCCAGGGAAGGATGGCTACACCTTC. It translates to CASSLVPGKDGYTF.

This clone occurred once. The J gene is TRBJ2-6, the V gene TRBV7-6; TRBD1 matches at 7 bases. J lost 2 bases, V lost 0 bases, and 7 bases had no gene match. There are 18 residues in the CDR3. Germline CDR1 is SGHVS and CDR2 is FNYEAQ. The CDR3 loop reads CASSLADRDGTGANVLTF. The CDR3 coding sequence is TGTGCCAGCAGCTTAGCAGACAGGGATGGGACTGGGGCCAACGTCCTGACTTTC.

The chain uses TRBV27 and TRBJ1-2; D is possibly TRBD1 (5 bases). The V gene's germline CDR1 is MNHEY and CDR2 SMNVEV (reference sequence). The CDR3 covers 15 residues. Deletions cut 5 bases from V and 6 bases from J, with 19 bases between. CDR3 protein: CASSPGQGGPHGYTF. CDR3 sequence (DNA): TGTGCCAGCAGTCCAGGACAAGGTGGGCCACATGGCTACACCTTC.

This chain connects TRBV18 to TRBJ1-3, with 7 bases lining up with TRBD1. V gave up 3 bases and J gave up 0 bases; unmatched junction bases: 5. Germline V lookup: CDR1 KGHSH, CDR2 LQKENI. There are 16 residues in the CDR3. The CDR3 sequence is CASSPGTEYSGNTIYF. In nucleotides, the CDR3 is TGTGCCAGCTCACCTGGGACAGAGTACTCTGGAAACACCATATATTTT.

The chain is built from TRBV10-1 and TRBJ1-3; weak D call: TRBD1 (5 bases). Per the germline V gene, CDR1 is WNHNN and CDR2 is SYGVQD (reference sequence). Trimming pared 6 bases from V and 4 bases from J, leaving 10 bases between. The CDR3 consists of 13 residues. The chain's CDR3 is CASRTGAGNTIYF. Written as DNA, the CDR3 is TGCGCCAGCAGAACAGGTGCGGGAAACACCATATATTTT.

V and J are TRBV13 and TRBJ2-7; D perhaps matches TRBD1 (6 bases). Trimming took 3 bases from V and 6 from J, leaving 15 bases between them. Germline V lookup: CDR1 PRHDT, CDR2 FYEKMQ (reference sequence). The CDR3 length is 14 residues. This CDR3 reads CASSLTGEAGEQYF. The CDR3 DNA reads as TGTGCCAGCAGCTTGACAGGAGAGGCGGGCGAGCAGTACTTC. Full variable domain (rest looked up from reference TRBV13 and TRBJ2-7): AAGVIQSPRHLIKEKRETATLKCYPIPRHDTVYWYQQGPGQDPQFLISFYEKMQSDKGSIPDRFSAQQFSDYHSELNMSSLELGDSALYFCASSLTGEAGEQYFGPGTRLTVT.

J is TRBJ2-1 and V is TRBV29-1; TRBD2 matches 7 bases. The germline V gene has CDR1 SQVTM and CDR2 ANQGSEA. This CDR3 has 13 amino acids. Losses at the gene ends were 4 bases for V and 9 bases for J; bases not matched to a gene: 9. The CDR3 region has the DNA TGCAGCGTTGCCCGTGGGGCGGGAGTTGAGCAGTTCTTC. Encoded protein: CSVARGAGVEQFF.

CDR3 residues: CASSGPGTMSETQYF. Here the CDR3 DNA reads TGTGCCAGCAGTGGCCCCGGGACAATGAGTGAGACCCAGTACTTC. This rearrangement joins TRBV25-1 to TRBJ2-5, with D tentatively TRBD1 (6 bases). The CDR3 spans 15 residues. With 4 bases removed from V and 5 bases from J, the gap between germline ends came to 17 bases. Germline V gene lookup returns CDR1 MGHDK and CDR2 SYGVNS.

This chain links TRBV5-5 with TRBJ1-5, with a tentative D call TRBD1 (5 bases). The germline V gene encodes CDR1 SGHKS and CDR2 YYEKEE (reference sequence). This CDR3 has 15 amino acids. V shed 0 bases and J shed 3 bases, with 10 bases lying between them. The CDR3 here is CASSLARQPNQPQHF. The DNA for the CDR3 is TGTGCCAGCAGCTTGGCCCGACAGCCCAATCAGCCCCAGCATTTT. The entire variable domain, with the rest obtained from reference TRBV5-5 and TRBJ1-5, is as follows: DAGVTQSPTHLIKTRGQQVTLRCSPISGHKSVSWYQQVLGQGPQFIFQYYEKEERGRGNFPDRFSARQFPNYSSELNVNALLLGDSALYLCASSLARQPNQPQHFGDGTRLSIL.

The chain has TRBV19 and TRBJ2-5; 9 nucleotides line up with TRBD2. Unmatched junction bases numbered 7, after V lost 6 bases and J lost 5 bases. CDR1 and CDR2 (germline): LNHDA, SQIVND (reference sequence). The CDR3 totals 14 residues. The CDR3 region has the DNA TGTGCCAGTAGGGGTAGCGGGAGTAGGGAGACCCAGTACTTC. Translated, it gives CASRGSGSRETQYF.

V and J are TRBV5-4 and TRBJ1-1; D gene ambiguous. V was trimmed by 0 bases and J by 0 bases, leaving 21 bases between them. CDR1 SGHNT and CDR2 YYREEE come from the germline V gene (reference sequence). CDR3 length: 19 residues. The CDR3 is CASSLDWVPPREMNTEAFF. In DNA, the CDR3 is TGTGCCAGCAGCTTGGATTGGGTCCCCCCGAGGGAGATGAACACTGAAGCTTTCTTT.

CDR3 in amino acids: CASSPGTDTQYF. CDR3 nucleotide sequence: TGTGCCAGCAGTCCGGGCACAGATACGCAGTATTTT. The chain links TRBV7-6 to TRBJ2-3; D gene uncertain. Trimming removed 6 bases at V and 1 base at J, with 5 bases between. The CDR3 is made up of 12 amino acids. Germline V gives CDR1 SGHVS, CDR2 FNYEAQ.

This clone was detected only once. The CDR3 protein is CAWNRDQHEQYF. The CDR3 DNA sequence: TGTGCCTGGAACAGGGATCAGCACGAGCAGTACTTC. The chain recombines TRBV30 with TRBJ2-7; a weak D match, TRBD1 (6 bases). Trimming shortened V by 4 bases and J by 5 bases, and 12 bases separated the two germline ends. Germline CDR1 GTSNPN, CDR2 SVGIG (reference sequence). The length of the CDR3 is 12 residues.

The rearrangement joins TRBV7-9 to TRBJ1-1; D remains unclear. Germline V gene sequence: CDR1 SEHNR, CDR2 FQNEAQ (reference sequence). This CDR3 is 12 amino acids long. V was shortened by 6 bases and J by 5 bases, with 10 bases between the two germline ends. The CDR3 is CASRSGETEAFF. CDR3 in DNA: TGTGCCAGCAGATCCGGGGAGACTGAAGCTTTCTTT. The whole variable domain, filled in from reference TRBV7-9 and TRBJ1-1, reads DTGVSQNPRHKITKRGQNVTFRCDPISEHNRLYWYRQTLGQGPEFLTYFQNEAQLEKSRLLSDRFSAERPKGSFSTLEIQRTEQGDSAMYLCASRSGETEAFFGQGTRLTVV.

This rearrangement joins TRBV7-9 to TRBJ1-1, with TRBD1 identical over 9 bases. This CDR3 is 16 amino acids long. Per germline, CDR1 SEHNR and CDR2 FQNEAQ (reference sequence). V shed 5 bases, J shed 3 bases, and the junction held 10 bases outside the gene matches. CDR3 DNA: TGTGCCAGCAGCCCCTCTCCGGGACAGGGAGACACTGAAGCTTTCTTT. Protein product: CASSPSPGQGDTEAFF.

Here the CDR3 reads CATSSGGDYGYTF. The CDR3 region has the DNA TGCGCCACCTCCTCGGGGGGCGACTATGGCTACACCTTC. The rearrangement uses TRBV5-1 and TRBJ1-2; tentatively, D is TRBD1 (6 bases). Germline-derived CDR1 and CDR2 are SGHRS and YFSETQ. This CDR3 contains 13 residues. V was clipped by 9 bases and J by 3 bases, with 15 bases between them.

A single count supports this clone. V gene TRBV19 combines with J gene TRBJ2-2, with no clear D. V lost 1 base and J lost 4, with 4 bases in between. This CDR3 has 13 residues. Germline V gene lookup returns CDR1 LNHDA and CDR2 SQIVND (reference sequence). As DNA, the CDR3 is TGTGCCAGTAGTATAGGAGTCACCGGGGAGCTGTTTTTT. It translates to CASSIGVTGELFF. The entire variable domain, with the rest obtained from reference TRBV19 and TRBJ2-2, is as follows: DGGITQSPKYLFRKEGQNVTLSCEQNLNHDAMYWYRQDPGQGLRLIYYSQIVNDFQKGDIAEGYSVSREKKESFPLTVTSAQKNPTAFYLCASSIGVTGELFFGEGSRLTVL.

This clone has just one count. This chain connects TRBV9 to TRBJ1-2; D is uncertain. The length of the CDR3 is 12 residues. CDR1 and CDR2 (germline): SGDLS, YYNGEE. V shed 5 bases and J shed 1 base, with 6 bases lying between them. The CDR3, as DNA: TGTGCCAGCAGAACGGTTAACTATGGCTACACCTTC. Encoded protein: CASRTVNYGYTF.

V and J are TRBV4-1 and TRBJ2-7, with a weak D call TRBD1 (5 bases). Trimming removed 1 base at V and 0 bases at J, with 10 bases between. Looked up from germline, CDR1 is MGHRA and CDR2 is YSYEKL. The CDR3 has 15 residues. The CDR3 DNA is TGCGCCAGCAGCCAAGGACAGTACAACTCCTACGAGCAGTACTTC. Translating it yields CASSQGQYNSYEQYF.

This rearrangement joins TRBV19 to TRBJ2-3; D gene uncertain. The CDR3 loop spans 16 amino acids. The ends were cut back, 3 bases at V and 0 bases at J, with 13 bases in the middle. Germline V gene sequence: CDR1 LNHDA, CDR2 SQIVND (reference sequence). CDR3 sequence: CASSILAETSTDTQYF. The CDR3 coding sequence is TGTGCCAGTAGTATTTTGGCGGAAACTAGCACAGATACGCAGTATTTT. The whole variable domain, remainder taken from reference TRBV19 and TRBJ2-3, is DGGITQSPKYLFRKEGQNVTLSCEQNLNHDAMYWYRQDPGQGLRLIYYSQIVNDFQKGDIAEGYSVSREKKESFPLTVTSAQKNPTAFYLCASSILAETSTDTQYFGPGTRLTVL.

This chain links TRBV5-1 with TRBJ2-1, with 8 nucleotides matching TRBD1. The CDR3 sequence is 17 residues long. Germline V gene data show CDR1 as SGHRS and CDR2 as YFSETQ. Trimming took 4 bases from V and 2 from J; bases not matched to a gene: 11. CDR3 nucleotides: TGCGCCAGCAGCCTGACAAGGCAGGGGGCAGCCTACAATGAGCAGTTCTTC. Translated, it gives CASSLTRQGAAYNEQFF.

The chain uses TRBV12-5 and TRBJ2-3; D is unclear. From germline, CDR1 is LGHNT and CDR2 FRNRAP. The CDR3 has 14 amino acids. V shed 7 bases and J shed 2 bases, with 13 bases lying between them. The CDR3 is CASAPGSSTDTQYF. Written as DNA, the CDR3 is TGTGCTAGTGCCCCCGGGTCTTCCACAGATACGCAGTATTTT.

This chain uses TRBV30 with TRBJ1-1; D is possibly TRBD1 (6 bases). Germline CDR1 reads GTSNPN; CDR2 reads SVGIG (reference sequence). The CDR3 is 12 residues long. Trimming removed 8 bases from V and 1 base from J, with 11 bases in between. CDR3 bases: TGTGCCACAACAGGGTGGAACACTGAAGCTTTCTTT. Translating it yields CATTGWNTEAFF.

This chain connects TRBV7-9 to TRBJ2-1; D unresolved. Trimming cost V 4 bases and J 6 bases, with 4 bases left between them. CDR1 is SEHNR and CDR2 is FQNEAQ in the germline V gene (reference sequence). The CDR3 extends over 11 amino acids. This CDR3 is CASSYFNEQFF. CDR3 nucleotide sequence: TGTGCCAGCAGCTACTTCAATGAGCAGTTCTTC.

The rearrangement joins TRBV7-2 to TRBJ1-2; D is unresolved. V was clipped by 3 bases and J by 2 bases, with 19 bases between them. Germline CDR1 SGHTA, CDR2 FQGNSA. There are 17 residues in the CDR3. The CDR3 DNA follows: TGTGCCAGCAGCTTCTTAACAGACAATTATCGAAACTATGGCTACACCTTC. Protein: CASSFLTDNYRNYGYTF.

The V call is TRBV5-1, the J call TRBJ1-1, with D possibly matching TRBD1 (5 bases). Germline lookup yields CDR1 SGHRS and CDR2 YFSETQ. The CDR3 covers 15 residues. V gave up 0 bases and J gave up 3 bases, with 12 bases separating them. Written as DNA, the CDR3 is TGCGCCAGCAGCTTGGCCCGGGGCGGGGACACTGAAGCTTTCTTT. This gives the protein CASSLARGGDTEAFF.

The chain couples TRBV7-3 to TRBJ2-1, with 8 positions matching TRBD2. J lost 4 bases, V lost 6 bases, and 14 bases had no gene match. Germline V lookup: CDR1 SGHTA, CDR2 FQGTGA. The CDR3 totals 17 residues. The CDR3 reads CASRRYRSGAFYNEQFF. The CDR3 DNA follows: TGTGCCAGCAGACGTTATCGTAGCGGGGCATTTTACAATGAGCAGTTCTTC. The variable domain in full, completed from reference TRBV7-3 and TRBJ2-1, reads GAGVSQTPSNKVTEKGKYVELRCDPISGHTALYWYRQSLGQGPEFLIYFQGTGAADDSGLPNDRFFAVRPEGSVSTLKIQRTERGDSAVYLCASRRYRSGAFYNEQFFGPGTRLTVL.